This T cell receptor (beta chain) was captured in a study of blood T cell repertoires in COVID-19. Looking at the study overall: T cells, B-cell-depleted T cells, or PBMCs supplied cDNA or gDNA.

Patients at the Seattle site were enrolled during active infection and followed longitudinally. Original methodology: Amplifying reference gene primers gave estimates of nucleated cell counts. Clones were read by immunoSEQ multiplex PCR, and TCRdb kept only the in-frame ones, dropping some. V, J and clone size reflect that table, while D and trimming were determined from the DNA. Here the sample spans hundreds of thousands of clones, 80% to 95% being singletons. The CDR3 is made up of 16 amino acids. The V and J ends lost 0 bases and 2 bases respectively, with 14 bases between them. Germline assignment: CDR1 SGHNT and CDR2 YYREEE (reference sequence).

The sequence was obtained from a man aged 60 to 69 with COVID-19, enrolled during active disease. Material for sequencing was peripheral blood. The chain uses TRBV5-4 and TRBJ1-2; D might be TRBD1 (6 bases). The CDR3 protein is CASSLDPNQGNYGYTF. The CDR3 DNA reads TGTGCCAGCAGCTTGGACCCTAATCAGGGGAACTATGGCTACACCTTC.